The 9 T cell receptor beta chains below come from one sample, sequenced in a study of cytomegalovirus exposure and HLA in healthy donors. The data were produced by immunoSEQ multiplex PCR, yet TCRdb's version contains in-frame clones alone and is incomplete. In the table there are some 310,000 clones, nearly 90% of which are singletons. Sequencing was carried out using PBMCs. These TCRs come from a man aged 30-40 years in good health and CMV-seronegative.

The chain recombines TRBV6-1 with TRBJ1-2; the D gene is possibly TRBD1 (6 bases). Germline CDR1 MNHNS, CDR2 SASEGT. CDR3 length equals 12 residues. The V and J ends lost 9 bases and 8 bases respectively, with 16 bases between them. The CDR3 reads CASRAGQWGYTF. The CDR3 nucleotides read TGTGCCAGTAGGGCTGGACAGTGGGGCTACACCTTC.

About this clone itself: The CDR3 carries no conserved terminal phenylalanine or tryptophan, so it likely arises from a read error. It is unclear where the CDR3 begins or ends on the DNA, so no DNA is shown, and the CDR3 is as TCRdb lists it. V is TRBV29-1 and J is TRBJ2-7; the D call in the table, TRBD1, was not verified against the DNA. Germline V gene sequence: CDR1 SQVTM, CDR2 ANQGSEA. Termini included, the CDR3 measures 12 amino acids. This CDR3 reads CSVEDAGGTEVL.

The V call is TRBV7-8, the J call TRBJ2-3; the D is unclear. The CDR3 spans 14 residues. V lost 5 bases, J lost 1 base, and 10 bases lay in between. Germline values: CDR1 SGHVS, CDR2 FQNEAQ. The CDR3: CASSPRLGTDTQYF. The CDR3 DNA sequence: TGTGCCAGCAGCCCCCGGTTGGGCACAGATACGCAGTATTTT. Full variable domain (outside the CDR3, taken from reference TRBV7-8 and TRBJ2-3): GAGVSQSPRYKVAKRGQDVALRCDPISGHVSLFWYQQALGQGPEFLTYFQNEAQLDKSGLPSDRFFAERPEGSVSTLKIQRTQQEDSAVYLCASSPRLGTDTQYFGPGTRLTVL.

This clone was counted once. The chain uses TRBV7-7 and TRBJ2-5; 7 nucleotides match TRBD1. Trimming at V came to 5 bases and at J to 6 bases, leaving 6 bases not matched to a gene. CDR1 SSHAT and CDR2 FNYEAQ come from the germline V gene (reference sequence). The CDR3 runs to 13 residues. CDR3 sequence: CASSLGGSKTQYF. As DNA, the CDR3 is TGTGCCAGCAGCCTAGGGGGCTCTAAGACCCAGTACTTC.

This chain joins TRBV4-1 and TRBJ2-3, with D unclear. This CDR3 is 14 amino acids long. Between the trimmed V and J ends, which lost 0 bases and 8 bases, there was a span of 12 bases. Germline V gene lookup returns CDR1 MGHRA and CDR2 YSYEKL. Here the CDR3 reads CASSQDIVTRTQYF. The CDR3 DNA follows: TGCGCCAGCAGCCAAGATATAGTAACCCGTACGCAGTATTTT.

This chain joins TRBV7-9 and TRBJ1-2; no reliable D call. Germline V gene data show CDR1 as SEHNR and CDR2 as FQNEAQ (reference sequence). Trimming cost V 1 base and J 3 bases, with 9 bases left between them. The CDR3 length is 14 residues. This chain's CDR3 is CASSLGGADYGYTF. CDR3 DNA sequence: TGTGCCAGCAGCTTAGGAGGCGCCGACTATGGCTACACCTTC.

V is TRBV5-1 and J is TRBJ2-7; 7 bases agree with TRBD1. Germline V gene sequence: CDR1 SGHRS, CDR2 YFSETQ. The V gene end was trimmed by 6 bases and the J gene end by 3 bases; junction bases not matched to a gene: 9. The CDR3 loop spans 14 amino acids. CDR3 sequence reads: CASIRRPGGYEQYF. Here the CDR3 DNA reads TGCGCCAGCATCCGCCGTCCAGGGGGCTACGAGCAGTACTTC.

The gene calls are TRBV2 and TRBJ1-5; TRBD1 matches at 9 bases. This CDR3 is built from 15 residues. Unmatched junction bases numbered 10, after V lost 6 bases and J lost 7 bases. Germline CDR1 is SNHLY and CDR2 is FYNNEI. This CDR3 reads CASRHRDRVGQPQHF. The DNA of the CDR3 is TGTGCCAGCAGGCACCGGGACAGGGTCGGACAGCCCCAGCATTTT.

This chain connects TRBV7-2 to TRBJ1-2, with 7 bases aligning to TRBD1. This CDR3 has 15 residues. Germline CDR1 SGHTA, CDR2 FQGNSA. The J segment lost 4 bases and the V segment lost 5 bases, leaving 10 bases of the junction unmatched. The CDR3 loop reads CASSLQGTEGYGYTF. CDR3 bases: TGTGCCAGCAGCCTCCAGGGGACAGAGGGCTATGGCTACACCTTC.